Sequencing of this TCR beta chain was carried out in a study of Graves' ophthalmopathy and Graves' hyperthyroidism. All donors with ophthalmopathy were recorded as having moderate-to-severe activity, CAS ≥3, NOSPECS ≥4 and a duration under 3 months. Transcripts of RNA were the source for amplifying TCR beta CDR3 regions. First-round RT-PCR used HTBI primers; second-round multiplex PCR followed. From the multiplex PCR reads, TCRdb called clonotypes with MiXCR, one entry per CDR3 protein. Of approximately 700,000 distinct CDR3 sequences in the sample, roughly two fifths were seen once. Whole-study results and caveats: A majority of expanded thyroid clonotypes exceeding 0.001 frequency were likewise present in blood.

The CDR3 spans 13 residues. Trimming shortened V by 5 bases and J by 6 bases, and 10 bases separated the two germline ends. CDR1 and CDR2 (germline): SEHNR, FQNEAQ (reference sequence). This clonotype has ten or more counts. Its antigen remains unidentified. The TCR comes from an adult man with Graves' ophthalmopathy. The V and J genes are TRBV7-9 and TRBJ2-2; no clear D. Sequencing was done on a sample of peripheral blood. The CDR3 sequence is CASSEMQAGELFF. The CDR3 DNA follows: TGTGCCAGCAGCGAGATGCAGGCCGGGGAGCTGTTTTTT.